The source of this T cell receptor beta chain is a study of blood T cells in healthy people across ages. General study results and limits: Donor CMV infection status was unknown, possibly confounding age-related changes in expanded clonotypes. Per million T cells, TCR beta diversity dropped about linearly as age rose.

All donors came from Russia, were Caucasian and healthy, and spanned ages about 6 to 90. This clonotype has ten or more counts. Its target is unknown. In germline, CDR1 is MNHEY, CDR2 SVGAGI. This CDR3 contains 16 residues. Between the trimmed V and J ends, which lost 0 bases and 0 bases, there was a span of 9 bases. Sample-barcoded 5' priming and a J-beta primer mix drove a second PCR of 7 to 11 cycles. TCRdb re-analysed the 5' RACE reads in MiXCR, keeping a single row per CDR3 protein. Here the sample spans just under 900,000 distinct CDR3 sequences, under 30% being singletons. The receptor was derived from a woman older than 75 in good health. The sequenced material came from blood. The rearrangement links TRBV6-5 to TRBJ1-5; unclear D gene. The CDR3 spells CASSYSKMNSNQPQHF. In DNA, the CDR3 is TGTGCCAGCAGTTACTCGAAGATGAATAGCAATCAGCCCCAGCATTTT.